One and the same sample provided the 14 T cell receptor beta chains below, sequenced in a study of breast tumors, draining lymph nodes, adjacent tissues. MiXCR, applied by TCRdb to the multiplex PCR reads, yields one record per CDR3 protein. The sample shows fewer than 250,000 distinct CDR3 sequences, around 32% of them seen only once. Samples came from axillary lymph nodes draining the breast cancer. Sequencing used axillary lymph node tissue. The receptors were gathered from a female donor with breast cancer. Some clones in this sample may be carry-over from other donors' samples.

This clonotype was seen repeatedly, ten times or more. The chain joins TRBV5-1 to TRBJ2-3; a weak D match, TRBD2 (5 bases). The CDR3 runs 15 residues. The germline V and J ends were trimmed by 0 bases and 4 bases, with 12 bases remaining between them. The germline V gene encodes CDR1 SGHRS and CDR2 YFSETQ. In nucleotides, the CDR3 is TGCGCCAGCAGCTTGGTTGCTAGCATGGCAGATACGCAGTATTTT. Translation gives CASSLVASMADTQYF.

In this sample, this clonotype turned up many times. The chain links TRBV20-1 to TRBJ2-3; tentatively, D is TRBD1 (6 bases). Trimming removed 6 bases from V and 6 bases from J, with 16 bases in between. Germline V lookup: CDR1 DFQATT, CDR2 SNEGSKA (reference sequence). The CDR3 is 13 residues long. The CDR3 DNA reads as TGCAGTGCCATCGGACAGAGTGTGGATACGCAGTATTTT. As protein: CSAIGQSVDTQYF.

The sample holds many counts of this clonotype. V gene TRBV3-1 combines with J gene TRBJ2-7; D is undetermined. The germline gives CDR1 LGHDT, CDR2 YNNKEL (reference sequence). Trimming left V 8 bases short and J 4 bases short, with 9 bases between. This CDR3 has 11 amino acids. CDR3 sequence: CASSQHYEQYF. CDR3 DNA: TGTGCCAGCTCCCAACATTACGAGCAGTACTTC.

This clonotype was counted ten times or more. The rearrangement joins TRBV12-3 or TRBV12-4 to TRBJ2-2, with 10 bases that match TRBD2. V was clipped by 11 bases and J by 6 bases; unmatched bases: 15. This CDR3 has 16 residues. CDR3 DNA sequence: TGTGCCTCCTCTCCGCCGGGACTAGCGCGTCCCGGGGAGCTGTTTTTT. Its protein product is CASSPPGLARPGELFF.

This clonotype was found many times. CDR3 in DNA: TGTGCCAGCAGCTTAGGTCGGACAGGGACCAATCAGCCCCAGCATTTT. Its protein is CASSLGRTGTNQPQHF. V usage is TRBV7-9 and J usage is TRBJ1-5; TRBD1 aligns across 8 bases. Trimming removed 1 base from V and 3 bases from J; junction bases left unmatched: 5. The CDR3 is 16 amino acids. From germline, CDR1 is SEHNR and CDR2 FQNEAQ (reference sequence). Using reference TRBV7-9 and TRBJ1-5 for the parts outside the CDR3, the full variable domain is DTGVSQNPRHKITKRGQNVTFRCDPISEHNRLYWYRQTLGQGPEFLTYFQNEAQLEKSRLLSDRFSAERPKGSFSTLEIQRTEQGDSAMYLCASSLGRTGTNQPQHFGDGTRLSIL.

This clonotype showed up many times. V and J are TRBV4-2 and TRBJ2-3; TRBD1 is a possible D gene (5 bases). Germline V gives CDR1 LGHNA, CDR2 YNFKEQ. Trimming cost V 1 base and J 1 base, with 9 bases left between them. This CDR3 region has 15 residues. CDR3 sequence reads: CASSQGGTGTDTQYF. CDR3 nucleotides: TGTGCCAGCAGCCAAGGGGGCACCGGCACAGATACGCAGTATTTT.

This clonotype was recorded many times. The chain links TRBV6-1 to TRBJ2-6; no definite D call. The CDR3 length is 15 residues. Germline assignment: CDR1 MNHNS and CDR2 SASEGT. Trimming removed 5 bases from V and 1 base from J, with 9 bases in between. CDR3 DNA sequence: TGTGCCAGCAGTCTAGAACTTTCTGGGGCCAACGTCCTGACTTTC. It is translated as CASSLELSGANVLTF.

This clonotype was seen once. The CDR3 does not end in the conserved phenylalanine or tryptophan, so this is likely a read error. The chain uses TRBV19 and TRBJ2-4; D not resolved. This CDR3 comprises 16 residues. Trimming left V 0 bases short and J 0 bases short, with 9 bases between. Germline V CDR1 and CDR2: LNHDA, SQIVND (reference sequence). CDR3 amino acids: CASSIDRTLAKNIQYS. The CDR3 DNA follows: TGTGCCAGTAGTATAGACAGGACCCTAGCCAAAAACATTCAGTACTCC.

Comments on this clonotype: A read error is possible here, since a much larger clone lies one base away. The CDR3 does not close with the conserved phenylalanine or tryptophan, likely indicating a read error. The V and J genes are TRBV3-1 and TRBJ2-5; TRBD2 matches 7 bases. The germline gives CDR1 LGHDT, CDR2 YNNKEL (reference sequence). This CDR3 is 15 amino acids long. For the CDR3, the DNA is TGTGCCAGCAGCCGGGCTCCGGCGGGAGCAGAGACTCAGTACTGC. Residues: CASSRAPAGAETQYC.

Many counts were recorded for this clonotype. This chain joins TRBV12-3 or TRBV12-4 and TRBJ2-1; D gene ambiguous. V was cut by 5 bases and J by 9 bases, with 11 bases left in between. CDR3 length: 12 amino acids. The CDR3 DNA reads TGTGCCAGCAGTCCCTTTAAGGGTGAGCAGTTCTTC. It specifies CASSPFKGEQFF.

This chain uses TRBV19 with TRBJ2-1; TRBD2 is a possible D gene (5 bases). This CDR3 is built from 15 residues. The ends were cut back, 5 bases at V and 0 bases at J, with 11 bases in the middle. Germline-derived CDR1 and CDR2 are LNHDA and SQIVND (reference sequence). The CDR3 DNA sequence: TGTGCCAGTAGTGAGGACTGGAGCTCCTACAATGAGCAGTTCTTC. Translation gives CASSEDWSSYNEQFF.

The chain couples TRBV30 to TRBJ2-3, with 8 bases matching TRBD2. CDR3 length: 17 residues. In germline, CDR1 is GTSNPN, CDR2 SVGIG (reference sequence). V dropped 0 bases and J dropped 2; count of bases not matched to a gene: 10. The CDR3 sequence: CAWSVGRAGANTDTQYF. The CDR3 bases are TGTGCCTGGAGTGTAGGGAGAGCGGGGGCTAACACAGATACGCAGTATTTT.

This clonotype was detected many times. The V call is TRBV20-1, the J call TRBJ1-5; D is undetermined. The CDR3 runs to 14 residues. Germline values: CDR1 DFQATT, CDR2 SNEGSKA (reference sequence). The V and J ends lost 4 bases and 0 bases respectively, with 10 bases between them. The CDR3 bases are TGCAGTGCTAAGGTATACAGTAGCAATCAGCCCCAGCATTTT. Translating gives CSAKVYSSNQPQHF.

This clonotype has ten or more counts. The V gene is TRBV6-1, the J gene TRBJ2-7, with unresolved D. CDR3 length: 13 residues. V was shortened by 4 bases and J by 4 bases, with 11 bases between the two germline ends. Germline V gene data show CDR1 as MNHNS and CDR2 as SASEGT. CDR3 coding DNA: TGTGCCAGCAGTGTCGGAGTATTTTACGAGCAGTACTTC. Its translation is CASSVGVFYEQYF.